This is a list of T cell receptor beta chains from one sample in a study of T-cell reconstitution after alpha-beta-depleted transplantation in children. One entry per CDR3 protein, called by TCRdb with MiXCR from the PCR reads. The sample consists of some 840,000 distinct CDR3 sequences, roughly 16% of them appearing once. The sample consisted of PBMCs, mostly from graft donor cells, taken 360 days after TCRalphabeta/CD19-depleted stem cell transplant. The receptors come from a male patient between 10 and 17 years old who had a stem cell transplant for acute lymphoblastic leukemia, so the T cells may come from the graft donor. Both conserved end residues are part of each CDR3. D genes are given only for firm matches. Clone sizes are given selectively: once, few, many, or a class where the clone is expanded.

D gene: TRBD2
J gene: TRBJ2-7
V gene: TRBV3-1
clone size: .
CDR3 protein: CASGTSAHEQYF
CDR3 DNA: TGTGCCAGCGGGACTAGCGCCCACGAGCAGTACTTC

D gene: .
J gene: TRBJ2-3
V gene: TRBV7-8
clone size: .
CDR3 protein: CASSLAWRYSDTQYF
CDR3 DNA: TGTGCCAGCAGCTTAGCGTGGCGTTACTCAGATACGCAGTATTTT

D gene: .
J gene: TRBJ1-1
V gene: TRBV29-1
clone size: .
CDR3 protein: CSGGRVNTEAFF
CDR3 DNA: TGCAGCGGCGGCAGGGTGAACACTGAAGCTTTCTTT

D gene: .
J gene: TRBJ1-3
V gene: TRBV18
clone size: few
CDR3 protein: CASSLPRSSGNTIYF
CDR3 DNA: TGTGCCAGCTCGCTCCCGCGGAGCTCTGGAAACACCATATATTTT

D gene: TRBD2
J gene: TRBJ2-1
V gene: TRBV27
clone size: .
CDR3 protein: CASSGGTSGSLEQFF
CDR3 DNA: TGTGCCAGCAGTGGGGGGACTAGCGGGAGCCTTGAGCAGTTCTTC

D gene: TRBD2
J gene: TRBJ2-3
V gene: TRBV4-1
clone size: .
CDR3 protein: CASSLLAGGLTDTQYF
CDR3 DNA: TGCGCCAGCAGCCTTCTAGCGGGAGGACTCACAGATACGCAGTATTTT

D gene: TRBD1
J gene: TRBJ2-1
V gene: TRBV7-2
clone size: few
CDR3 protein: CASSLVWGQDEQFF
CDR3 DNA: TGTGCCAGCAGCTTAGTATGGGGACAGGATGAGCAGTTCTTC

D gene: TRBD2
J gene: TRBJ2-5
V gene: TRBV11-2
clone size: .
CDR3 protein: CASSSGGLAAFAAQYF
CDR3 DNA: TGTGCCAGCAGCTCGGGGGGGCTAGCGGCCTTTGCGGCCCAGTACTTC

D gene: .
J gene: TRBJ2-7
V gene: TRBV11-3
clone size: .
CDR3 protein: CASSLDSGSYEQYF
CDR3 DNA: TGTGCCAGCAGCTTAGATAGCGGATCCTACGAGCAGTACTTC

D gene: TRBD1
J gene: TRBJ1-6
V gene: TRBV7-9
clone size: .
CDR3 protein: CASSLEVGTANSPLHF
CDR3 DNA: TGTGCCAGCAGCTTAGAAGTTGGGACAGCTAATTCACCCCTCCACTTT

D gene: TRBD2
J gene: TRBJ2-7
V gene: TRBV20-1
clone size: .
CDR3 protein: CSLIGLAGEYEQYF
CDR3 DNA: TGCAGTCTCATCGGACTAGCGGGAGAATACGAGCAGTACTTC

D gene: .
J gene: TRBJ2-1
V gene: TRBV4-1
clone size: few
CDR3 protein: CASSQAGASYNEQFF
CDR3 DNA: TGCGCCAGCAGCCAAGCTGGCGCCTCCTACAATGAGCAGTTCTTC

D gene: TRBD2
J gene: TRBJ2-7
V gene: TRBV27
clone size: few
CDR3 protein: CASKRAGGYEQYF
CDR3 DNA: TGTGCCAGCAAGAGAGCGGGAGGATACGAGCAGTACTTC

D gene: .
J gene: TRBJ1-1
V gene: TRBV6-1
clone size: few
CDR3 protein: CASSEVWRATVNTEAFF
CDR3 DNA: TGTGCCAGCAGTGAAGTCTGGAGAGCAACGGTAAACACTGAAGCTTTCTTT

D gene: TRBD1
J gene: TRBJ2-2
V gene: TRBV27
clone size: few
CDR3 protein: CASSPPGQGNTGELFF
CDR3 DNA: TGTGCCAGCAGCCCCCCGGGACAGGGGAACACCGGGGAGCTGTTTTTT

D gene: .
J gene: TRBJ1-3
V gene: TRBV18
clone size: few
CDR3 protein: CASSPYPRAGNTIYF
CDR3 DNA: TGTGCCAGCTCACCATACCCCAGGGCTGGAAACACCATATATTTT

D gene: .
J gene: TRBJ2-1
V gene: TRBV27
clone size: .
CDR3 protein: CASSPLGPHYNEQFF
CDR3 DNA: TGTGCCAGCAGTCCCTTAGGTCCCCACTACAATGAGCAGTTCTTC

D gene: TRBD2
J gene: TRBJ2-7
V gene: TRBV5-5
clone size: .
CDR3 protein: CASSPERDSYEQYF
CDR3 DNA: TGTGCCAGCAGTCCTGAGCGGGACTCCTACGAGCAGTACTTC

D gene: .
J gene: TRBJ2-1
V gene: TRBV12-3/TRBV12-4
clone size: few
CDR3 protein: CASSLVVEQFF
CDR3 DNA: TGTGCCAGCAGTTTGGTCGTCGAGCAGTTCTTC

D gene: TRBD2
J gene: TRBJ2-7
V gene: TRBV25-1
clone size: many
CDR3 protein: CASSEGGGRSSYEQYF
CDR3 DNA: TGTGCCAGCAGTGAAGGGGGCGGGAGGAGCTCCTACGAGCAGTACTTC

D gene: TRBD2
J gene: TRBJ2-3
V gene: TRBV5-1
clone size: .
CDR3 protein: CASSPGAGVADTQYF
CDR3 DNA: TGCGCCAGCAGCCCTGGCGCGGGGGTAGCAGATACGCAGTATTTT

D gene: .
J gene: TRBJ2-3
V gene: TRBV7-9
clone size: .
CDR3 protein: CASSPRRAYTDTQYF
CDR3 DNA: TGTGCCAGCAGCCCTAGAAGAGCTTACACAGATACGCAGTATTTT

D gene: .
J gene: TRBJ2-2
V gene: TRBV6-5
clone size: .
CDR3 protein: CASSYGFTGNTGELFF
CDR3 DNA: TGTGCCAGCAGTTACGGGTTTACTGGGAACACCGGGGAGCTGTTTTTT

D gene: .
J gene: TRBJ2-5
V gene: TRBV12-3/TRBV12-4
clone size: .
CDR3 protein: CASRPTTTQETQYF
CDR3 DNA: TGTGCCAGCAGACCTACAACGACCCAAGAGACCCAGTACTTC

D gene: TRBD1
J gene: TRBJ2-7
V gene: TRBV29-1
clone size: many
CDR3 protein: CSVEGDSATYEQYF
CDR3 DNA: TGCAGCGTTGAGGGGGACAGTGCGACCTACGAGCAGTACTTC

D gene: .
J gene: TRBJ1-4
V gene: TRBV5-1
clone size: many
CDR3 protein: CASSLGQGNEKLFF
CDR3 DNA: TGTGCCAGCAGCTTAGGGCAGGGAAATGAAAAACTGTTTTTT

D gene: .
J gene: TRBJ2-7
V gene: TRBV7-6
clone size: .
CDR3 protein: CASSLLDTVEQYF
CDR3 DNA: TGTGCCAGCAGCTTACTAGATACAGTCGAGCAGTACTTC

D gene: .
J gene: TRBJ2-1
V gene: TRBV12-3/TRBV12-4
clone size: .
CDR3 protein: CASSSPWDLGSLYNEQFF
CDR3 DNA: TGTGCCAGCAGTTCCCCCTGGGACTTGGGGAGCCTATACAATGAGCAGTTCTTC

D gene: .
J gene: TRBJ2-5
V gene: TRBV11-2
clone size: few
CDR3 protein: CASRDWRSQETQYF
CDR3 DNA: TGTGCCAGCAGAGACTGGCGGTCCCAAGAGACCCAGTACTTC

D gene: .
J gene: TRBJ1-2
V gene: TRBV5-5
clone size: .
CDR3 protein: CASSLDGERLGYGYTF
CDR3 DNA: TGTGCCAGCAGCTTGGACGGGGAAAGGCTCGGCTATGGCTACACCTTC

D gene: TRBD2
J gene: TRBJ2-1
V gene: TRBV24-1
clone size: many
CDR3 protein: CATSDLISGGYNEQFF
CDR3 DNA: TGTGCCACCAGTGATTTGATTAGCGGGGGATACAATGAGCAGTTCTTC

D gene: .
J gene: TRBJ2-5
V gene: TRBV4-1
clone size: .
CDR3 protein: CASSHSSLPGETQYF
CDR3 DNA: TGCGCCAGCAGCCATAGCTCCCTGCCGGGGGAGACCCAGTACTTC

D gene: .
J gene: TRBJ1-2
V gene: TRBV7-2
clone size: many
CDR3 protein: CASSFFGANNYGYTF
CDR3 DNA: TGTGCCAGCAGCTTCTTTGGGGCAAATAACTATGGCTACACCTTC

D gene: TRBD1
J gene: TRBJ2-7
V gene: TRBV29-1
clone size: many
CDR3 protein: CSVEGTGGYEQYF
CDR3 DNA: TGCAGCGTTGAAGGGACAGGGGGCTACGAGCAGTACTTC

D gene: .
J gene: TRBJ2-5
V gene: TRBV12-3/TRBV12-4
clone size: .
CDR3 protein: CASSWIGILETQYF
CDR3 DNA: TGTGCCAGCAGTTGGATAGGGATTTTGGAGACCCAGTACTTC

D gene: .
J gene: TRBJ1-2
V gene: TRBV9
clone size: .
CDR3 protein: CASSVGAGGYTF
CDR3 DNA: TGTGCCAGCAGCGTAGGCGCGGGTGGCTACACCTTC